The T cell receptor (beta chain) under discussion was sequenced for a study of T cell responses to AZD1222 COVID-19 vaccine. The protocol was immunoSEQ multiplex PCR, while the TCRdb copy is restricted to in-frame clones and leaves out a portion. Counted here are about 79,000 clones, 80% to 90% occurring once; the ten biggest clones make up roughly 28%. The CDR3 is made up of 14 amino acids. The germline V gene encodes CDR1 SGHTS and CDR2 YDEGEE. V was pared by 4 bases and J by 6 bases, with 6 bases of the junction left unmatched. This chain uses TRBV5-8 with TRBJ1-1, with TRBD1 identical over 10 bases. Sample: peripheral blood, taken 28 days after the second AZD1222 dose. The TCR originated in an adult who received the AZD1222 COVID-19 vaccine. As DNA, the CDR3 is TGTGCCAGCAGCCTACGGACAGGGGGGGCTGAAGCTTTCTTT. Translation: CASSLRTGGAEAFF.